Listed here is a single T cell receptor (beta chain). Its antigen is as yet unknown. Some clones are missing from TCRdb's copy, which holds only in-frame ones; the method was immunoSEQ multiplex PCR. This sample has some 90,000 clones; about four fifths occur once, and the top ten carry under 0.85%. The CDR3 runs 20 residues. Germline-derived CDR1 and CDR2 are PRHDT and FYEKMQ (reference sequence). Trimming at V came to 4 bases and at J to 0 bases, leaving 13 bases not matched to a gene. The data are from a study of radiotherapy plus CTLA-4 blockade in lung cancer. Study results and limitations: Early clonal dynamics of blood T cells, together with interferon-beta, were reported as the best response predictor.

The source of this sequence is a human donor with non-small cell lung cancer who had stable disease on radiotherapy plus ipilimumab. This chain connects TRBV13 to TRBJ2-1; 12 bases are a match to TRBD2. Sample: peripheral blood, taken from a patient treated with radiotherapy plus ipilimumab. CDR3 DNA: TGTGCCAGCAGCTCCTACAAACGGACTAGCGGGAAGACCTCCTACAATGAGCAGTTCTTC. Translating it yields CASSSYKRTSGKTSYNEQFF.